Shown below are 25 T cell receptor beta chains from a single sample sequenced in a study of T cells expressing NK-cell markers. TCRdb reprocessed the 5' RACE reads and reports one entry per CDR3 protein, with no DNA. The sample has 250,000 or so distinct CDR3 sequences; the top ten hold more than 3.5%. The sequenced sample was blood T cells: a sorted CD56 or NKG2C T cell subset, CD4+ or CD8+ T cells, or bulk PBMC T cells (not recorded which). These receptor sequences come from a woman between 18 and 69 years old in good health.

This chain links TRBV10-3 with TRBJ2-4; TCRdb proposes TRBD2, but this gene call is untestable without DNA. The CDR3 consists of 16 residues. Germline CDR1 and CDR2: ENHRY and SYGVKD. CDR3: CAISESGGSAKNIQYF.

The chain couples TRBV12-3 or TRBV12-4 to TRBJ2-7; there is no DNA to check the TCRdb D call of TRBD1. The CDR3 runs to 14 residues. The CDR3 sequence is CASRRGGSYYEQYF.

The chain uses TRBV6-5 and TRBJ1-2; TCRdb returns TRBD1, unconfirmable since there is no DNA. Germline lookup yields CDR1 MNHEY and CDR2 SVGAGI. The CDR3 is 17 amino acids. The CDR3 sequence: CASSYTRTGSYIFGYTF.

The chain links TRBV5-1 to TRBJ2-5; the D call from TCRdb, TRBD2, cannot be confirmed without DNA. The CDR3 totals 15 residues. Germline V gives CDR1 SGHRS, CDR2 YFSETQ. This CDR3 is CASSLLAGAEETQYF.

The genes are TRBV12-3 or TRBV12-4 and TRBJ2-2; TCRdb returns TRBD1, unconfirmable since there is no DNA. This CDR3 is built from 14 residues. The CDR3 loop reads CASSFGRNTGELFF.

CDR3: CATQGQAYGYTF. V gene TRBV6-5 combines with J gene TRBJ1-2; as DNA is missing, the TRBD1 call by TCRdb cannot be tested. This CDR3 comprises 12 residues. Germline CDR1 and CDR2: MNHEY and SVGAGI.

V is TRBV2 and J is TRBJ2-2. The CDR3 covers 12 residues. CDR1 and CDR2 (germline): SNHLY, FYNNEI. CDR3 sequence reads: CASSGDTGELFF.

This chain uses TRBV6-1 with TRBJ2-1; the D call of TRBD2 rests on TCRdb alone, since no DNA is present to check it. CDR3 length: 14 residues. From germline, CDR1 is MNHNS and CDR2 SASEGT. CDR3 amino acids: CASSRGQGRAYVFF.

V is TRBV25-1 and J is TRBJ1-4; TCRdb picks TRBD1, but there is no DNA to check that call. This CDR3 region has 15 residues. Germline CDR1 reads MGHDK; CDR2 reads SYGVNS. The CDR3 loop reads CASSWRTGDNEKLFF.

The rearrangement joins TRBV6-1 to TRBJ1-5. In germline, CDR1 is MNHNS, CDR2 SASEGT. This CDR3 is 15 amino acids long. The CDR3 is CASRIDGYSNQPQHF.

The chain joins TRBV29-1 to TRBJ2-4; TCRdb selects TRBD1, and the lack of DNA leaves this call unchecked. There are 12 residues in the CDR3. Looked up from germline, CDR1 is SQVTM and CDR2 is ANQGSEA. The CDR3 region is CSVEGVSNIQYF.

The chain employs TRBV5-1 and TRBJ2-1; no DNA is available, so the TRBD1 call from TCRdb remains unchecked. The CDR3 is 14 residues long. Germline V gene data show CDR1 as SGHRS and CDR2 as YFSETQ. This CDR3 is CASSGDSTYNEQFF.

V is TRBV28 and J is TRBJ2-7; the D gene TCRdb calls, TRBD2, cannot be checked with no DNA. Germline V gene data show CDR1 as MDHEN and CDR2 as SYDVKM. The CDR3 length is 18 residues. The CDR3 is CASFRTSGSRVVSYEQYF.

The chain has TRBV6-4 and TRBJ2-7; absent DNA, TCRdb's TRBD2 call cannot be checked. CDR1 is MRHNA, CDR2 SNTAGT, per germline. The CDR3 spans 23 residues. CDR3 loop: CASSDRGQDSHWKKREGPHEQYF.

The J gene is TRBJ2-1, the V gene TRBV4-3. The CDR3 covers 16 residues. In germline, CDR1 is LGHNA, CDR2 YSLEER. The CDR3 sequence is CASSQDWRHGYNEQFF.

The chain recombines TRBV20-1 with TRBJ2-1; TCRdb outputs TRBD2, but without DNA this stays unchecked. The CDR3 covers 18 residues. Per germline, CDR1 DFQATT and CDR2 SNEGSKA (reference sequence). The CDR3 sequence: CSAPGELAGLGTAGEQFF.

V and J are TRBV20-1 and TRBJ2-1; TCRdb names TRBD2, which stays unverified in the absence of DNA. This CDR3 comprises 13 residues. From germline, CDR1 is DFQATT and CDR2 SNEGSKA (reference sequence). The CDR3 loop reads CSANAGAYNEQFF.

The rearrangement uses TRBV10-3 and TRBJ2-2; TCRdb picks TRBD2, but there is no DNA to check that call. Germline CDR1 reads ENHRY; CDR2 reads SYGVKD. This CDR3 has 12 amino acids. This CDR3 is CAIGDFTGELFF.

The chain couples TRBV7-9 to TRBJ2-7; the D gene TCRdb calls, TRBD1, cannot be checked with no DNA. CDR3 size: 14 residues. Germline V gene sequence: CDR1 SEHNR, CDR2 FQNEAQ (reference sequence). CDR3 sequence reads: CASSSLGQSYEQYF.

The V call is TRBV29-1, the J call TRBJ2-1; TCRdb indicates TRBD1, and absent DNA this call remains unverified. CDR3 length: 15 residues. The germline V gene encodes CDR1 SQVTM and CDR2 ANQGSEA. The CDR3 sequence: CSAAGTDLSYNEQFF.

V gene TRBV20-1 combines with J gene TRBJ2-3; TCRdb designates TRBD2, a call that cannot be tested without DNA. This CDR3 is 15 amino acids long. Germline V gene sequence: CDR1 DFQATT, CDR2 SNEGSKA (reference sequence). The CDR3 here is CSARVASGRRDTQYF.

The CDR3 here is CASSPGTYYEQYF. The chain uses TRBV12-3 or TRBV12-4 and TRBJ2-7; without DNA, the TCRdb call of TRBD1 cannot be checked. The CDR3 has 13 amino acids.

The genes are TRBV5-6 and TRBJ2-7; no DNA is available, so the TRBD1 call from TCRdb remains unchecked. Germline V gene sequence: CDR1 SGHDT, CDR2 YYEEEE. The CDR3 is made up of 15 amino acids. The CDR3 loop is CASSLQGATPSEQYF.

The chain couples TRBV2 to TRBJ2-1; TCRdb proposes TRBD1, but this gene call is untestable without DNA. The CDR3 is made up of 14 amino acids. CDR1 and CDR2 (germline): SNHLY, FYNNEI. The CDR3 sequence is CASSGGLQPNEQFF.

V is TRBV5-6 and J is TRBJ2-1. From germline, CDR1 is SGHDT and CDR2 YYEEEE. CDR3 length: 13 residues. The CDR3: CASSLGRVGEQFF.